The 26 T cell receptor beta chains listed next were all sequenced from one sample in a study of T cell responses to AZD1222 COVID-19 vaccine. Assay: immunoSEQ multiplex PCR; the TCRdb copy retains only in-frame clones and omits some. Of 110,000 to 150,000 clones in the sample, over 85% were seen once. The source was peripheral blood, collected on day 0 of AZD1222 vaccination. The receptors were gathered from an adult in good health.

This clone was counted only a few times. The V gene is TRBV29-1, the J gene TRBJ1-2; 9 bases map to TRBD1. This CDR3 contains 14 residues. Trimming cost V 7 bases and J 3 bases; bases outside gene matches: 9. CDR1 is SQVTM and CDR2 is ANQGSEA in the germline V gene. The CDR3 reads CSAPRQGGYYGYTF. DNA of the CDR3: TGCAGCGCTCCCCGACAGGGGGGTTACTATGGCTACACCTTC.

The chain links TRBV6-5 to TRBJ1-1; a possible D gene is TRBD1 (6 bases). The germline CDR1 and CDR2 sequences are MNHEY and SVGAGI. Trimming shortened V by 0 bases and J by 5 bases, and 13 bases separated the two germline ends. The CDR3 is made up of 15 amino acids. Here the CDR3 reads CASSYSIQGGTEAFF. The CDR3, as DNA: TGTGCCAGCAGTTACTCAATACAGGGAGGGACTGAAGCTTTCTTT.

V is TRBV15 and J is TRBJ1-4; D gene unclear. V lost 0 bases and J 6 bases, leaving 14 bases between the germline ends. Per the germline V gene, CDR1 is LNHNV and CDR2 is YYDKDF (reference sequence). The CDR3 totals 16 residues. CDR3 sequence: CATSRDRTVMHEKLFF. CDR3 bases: TGTGCCACCAGCAGAGATCGCACAGTCATGCATGAAAAACTGTTTTTT. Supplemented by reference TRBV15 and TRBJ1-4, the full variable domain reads DAMVIQNPRYQVTQFGKPVTLSCSQTLNHNVMYWYQQKSSQAPKLLFHYYDKDFNNEADTPDNFQSRRPNTSFCFLDIRSPGLGDTAMYLCATSRDRTVMHEKLFFGSGTQLSVL.

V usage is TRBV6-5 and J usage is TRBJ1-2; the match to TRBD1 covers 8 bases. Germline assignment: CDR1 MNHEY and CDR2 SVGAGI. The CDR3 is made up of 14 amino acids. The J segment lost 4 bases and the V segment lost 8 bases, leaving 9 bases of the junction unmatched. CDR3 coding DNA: TGTGCCAGCCGTCGGACAGGGCAGGGCTATGGCTACACCTTC. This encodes CASRRTGQGYGYTF.

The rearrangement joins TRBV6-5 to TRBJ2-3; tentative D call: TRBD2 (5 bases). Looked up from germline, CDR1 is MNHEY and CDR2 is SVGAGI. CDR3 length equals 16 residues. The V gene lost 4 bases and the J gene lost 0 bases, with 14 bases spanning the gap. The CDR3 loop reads CASSFSDSWSTDTQYF. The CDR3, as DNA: TGTGCCAGCAGTTTTTCGGACTCCTGGAGCACAGATACGCAGTATTTT.

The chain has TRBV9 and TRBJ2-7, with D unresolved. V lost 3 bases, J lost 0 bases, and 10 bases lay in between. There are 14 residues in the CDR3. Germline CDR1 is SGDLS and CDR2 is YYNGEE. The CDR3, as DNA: TGTGCCAGCAGCGCGACCGGGCGCTCCTACGAGCAGTACTTC. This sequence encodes CASSATGRSYEQYF.

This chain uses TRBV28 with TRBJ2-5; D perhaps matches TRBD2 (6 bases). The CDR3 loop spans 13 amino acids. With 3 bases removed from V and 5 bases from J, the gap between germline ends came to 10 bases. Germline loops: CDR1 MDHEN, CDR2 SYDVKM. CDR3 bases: TGTGCCAGCAGTTTCCCAGGGAGGGAGACCCAGTACTTC. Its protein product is CASSFPGRETQYF.

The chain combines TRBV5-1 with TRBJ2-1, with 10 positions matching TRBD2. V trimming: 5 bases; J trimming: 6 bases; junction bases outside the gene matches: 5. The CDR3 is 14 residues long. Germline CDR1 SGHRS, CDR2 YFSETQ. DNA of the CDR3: TGCGCCAGCAGTCCCCTAGCGGGAGCCAATGAGCAGTTCTTC. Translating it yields CASSPLAGANEQFF.

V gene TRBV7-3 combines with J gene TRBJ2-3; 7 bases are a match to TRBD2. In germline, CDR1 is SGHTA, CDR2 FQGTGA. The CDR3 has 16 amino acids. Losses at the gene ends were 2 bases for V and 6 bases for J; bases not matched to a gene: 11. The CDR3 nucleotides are TGTGCCAGCAGCTTACATAGCGTCCGGGAGGAGGATACGCAGTATTTT. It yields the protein CASSLHSVREEDTQYF. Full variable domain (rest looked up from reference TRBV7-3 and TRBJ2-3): GAGVSQTPSNKVTEKGKYVELRCDPISGHTALYWYRQSLGQGPEFLIYFQGTGAADDSGLPNDRFFAVRPEGSVSTLKIQRTERGDSAVYLCASSLHSVREEDTQYFGPGTRLTVL.

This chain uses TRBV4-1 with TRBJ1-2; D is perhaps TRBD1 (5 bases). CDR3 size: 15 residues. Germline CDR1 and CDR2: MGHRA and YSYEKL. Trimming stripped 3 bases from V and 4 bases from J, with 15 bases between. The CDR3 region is CASSQVQGQGYGYTF. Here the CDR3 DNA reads TGCGCCAGCAGCCAGGTCCAGGGTCAGGGCTATGGCTACACCTTC.

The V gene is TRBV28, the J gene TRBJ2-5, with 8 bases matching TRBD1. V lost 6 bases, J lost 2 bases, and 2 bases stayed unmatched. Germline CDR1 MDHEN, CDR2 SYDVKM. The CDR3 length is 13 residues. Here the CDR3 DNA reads TGTGCCAGCAGCTGGACAGGGCAAGAGACCCAGTACTTC. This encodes CASSWTGQETQYF.

CDR3 sequence (DNA): TGTGCCAGCAGCACCTTAGACCGATCCTATGGCTACACCTTC. This encodes CASSTLDRSYGYTF. V is TRBV7-9 and J is TRBJ1-2; the D is unclear. Trimming took 5 bases from V and 4 from J, leaving 14 bases between them. Germline CDR1 and CDR2: SEHNR and FQNEAQ (reference sequence). The CDR3 has 14 amino acids.

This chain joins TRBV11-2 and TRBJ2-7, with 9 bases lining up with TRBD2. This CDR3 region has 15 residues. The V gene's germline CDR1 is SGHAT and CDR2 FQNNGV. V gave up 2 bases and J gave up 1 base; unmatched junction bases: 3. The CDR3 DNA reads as TGTGCCAGCAGCTTACTAGCGGGACCATCCTACGAGCAGTACTTC. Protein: CASSLLAGPSYEQYF.

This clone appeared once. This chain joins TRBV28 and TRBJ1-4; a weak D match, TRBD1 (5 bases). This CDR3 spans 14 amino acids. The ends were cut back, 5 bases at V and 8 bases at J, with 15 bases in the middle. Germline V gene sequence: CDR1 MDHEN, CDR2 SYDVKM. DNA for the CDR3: TGTGCCAGCAGTCTGACAGCAGCGGGCGAAAAACTGTTTTTT. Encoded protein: CASSLTAAGEKLFF. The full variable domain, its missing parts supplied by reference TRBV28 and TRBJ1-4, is DVKVTQSSRYLVKRTGEKVFLECVQDMDHENMFWYRQDPGLGLRLIYFSYDVKMKEKGDIPEGYSVSREKKERFSLILESASTNQTSMYLCASSLTAAGEKLFFGSGTQLSVL.

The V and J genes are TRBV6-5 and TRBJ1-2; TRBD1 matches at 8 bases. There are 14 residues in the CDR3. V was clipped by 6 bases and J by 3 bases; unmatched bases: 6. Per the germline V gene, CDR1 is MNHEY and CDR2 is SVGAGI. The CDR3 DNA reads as TGTGCCAGCAGGCCCGGACAGGGTTACTATGGCTACACCTTC. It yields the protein CASRPGQGYYGYTF.

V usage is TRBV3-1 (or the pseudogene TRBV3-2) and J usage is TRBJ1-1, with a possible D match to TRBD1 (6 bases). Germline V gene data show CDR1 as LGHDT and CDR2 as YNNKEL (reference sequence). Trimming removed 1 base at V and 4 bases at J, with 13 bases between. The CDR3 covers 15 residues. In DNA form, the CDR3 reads TGTGCCAGCAGCCAAGTTTCGGGCAGGGGCACTGAAGCTTTCTTT. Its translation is CASSQVSGRGTEAFF.

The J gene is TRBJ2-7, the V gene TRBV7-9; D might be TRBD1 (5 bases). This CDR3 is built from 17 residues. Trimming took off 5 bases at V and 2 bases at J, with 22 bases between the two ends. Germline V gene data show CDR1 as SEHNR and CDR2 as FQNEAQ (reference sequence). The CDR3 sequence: CASSPPFRSSRAYEQYF. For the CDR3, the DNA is TGTGCCAGCAGCCCCCCCTTCAGGAGTAGCAGGGCCTACGAGCAGTACTTC. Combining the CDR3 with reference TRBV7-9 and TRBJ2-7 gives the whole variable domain DTGVSQNPRHKITKRGQNVTFRCDPISEHNRLYWYRQTLGQGPEFLTYFQNEAQLEKSRLLSDRFSAERPKGSFSTLEIQRTEQGDSAMYLCASSPPFRSSRAYEQYFGPGTRLTVT.

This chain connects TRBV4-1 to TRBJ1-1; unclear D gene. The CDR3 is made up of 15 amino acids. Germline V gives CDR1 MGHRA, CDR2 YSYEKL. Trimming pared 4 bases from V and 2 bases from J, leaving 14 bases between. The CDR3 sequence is CASSPLIQRNTEAFF. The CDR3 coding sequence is TGCGCCAGCAGCCCTCTAATCCAGAGAAACACTGAAGCTTTCTTT.

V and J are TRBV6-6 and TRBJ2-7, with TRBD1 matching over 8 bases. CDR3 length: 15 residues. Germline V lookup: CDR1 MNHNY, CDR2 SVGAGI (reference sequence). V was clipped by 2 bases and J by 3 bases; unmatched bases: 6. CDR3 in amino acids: CASSYLDRVYYEQYF. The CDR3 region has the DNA TGTGCCAGCAGTTACCTGGACAGGGTGTACTACGAGCAGTACTTC.

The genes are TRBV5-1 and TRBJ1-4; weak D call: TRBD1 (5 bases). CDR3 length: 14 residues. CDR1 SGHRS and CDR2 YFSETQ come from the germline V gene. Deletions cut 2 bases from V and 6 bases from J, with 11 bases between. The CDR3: CASSLQGVDEKLFF. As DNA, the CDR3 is TGCGCCAGCAGCTTACAAGGGGTGGATGAAAAACTGTTTTTT.

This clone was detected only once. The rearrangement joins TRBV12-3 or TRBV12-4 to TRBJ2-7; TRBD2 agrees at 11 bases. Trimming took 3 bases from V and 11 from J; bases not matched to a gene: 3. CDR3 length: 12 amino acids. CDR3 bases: TGTGCCAGCAGTTTTACTAGCGGGGGAAAGTACTTC. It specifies CASSFTSGGKYF.

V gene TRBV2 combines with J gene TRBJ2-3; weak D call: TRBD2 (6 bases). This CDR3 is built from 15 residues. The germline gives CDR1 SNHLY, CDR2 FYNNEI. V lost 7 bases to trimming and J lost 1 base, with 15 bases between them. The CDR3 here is CASTLDYGRTDTQYF. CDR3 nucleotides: TGTGCCAGCACCCTGGACTACGGACGCACAGATACGCAGTATTTT.

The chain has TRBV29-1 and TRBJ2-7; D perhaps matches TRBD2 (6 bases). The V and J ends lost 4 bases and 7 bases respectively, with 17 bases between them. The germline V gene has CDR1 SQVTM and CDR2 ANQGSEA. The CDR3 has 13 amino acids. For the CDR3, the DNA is TGCAGCGTTGTGGGTCTGCACGGAGGGGAGCAGTACTTC. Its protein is CSVVGLHGGEQYF.

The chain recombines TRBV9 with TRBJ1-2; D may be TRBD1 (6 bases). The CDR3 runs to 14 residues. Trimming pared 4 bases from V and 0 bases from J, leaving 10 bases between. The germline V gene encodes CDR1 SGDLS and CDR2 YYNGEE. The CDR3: CASSSGEANYGYTF. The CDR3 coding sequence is TGTGCCAGCAGCTCAGGGGAAGCTAACTATGGCTACACCTTC.

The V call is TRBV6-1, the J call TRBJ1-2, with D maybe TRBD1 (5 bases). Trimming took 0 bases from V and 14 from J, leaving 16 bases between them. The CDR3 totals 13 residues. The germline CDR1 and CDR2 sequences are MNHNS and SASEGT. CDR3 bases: TGTGCCAGCAGTGAAGCGGCCGGTTGGGGGAGTACCTTC. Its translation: CASSEAAGWGSTF.

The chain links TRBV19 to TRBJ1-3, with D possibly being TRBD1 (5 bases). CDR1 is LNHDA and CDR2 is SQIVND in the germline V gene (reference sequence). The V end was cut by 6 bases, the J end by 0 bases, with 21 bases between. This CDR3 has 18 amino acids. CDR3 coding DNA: TGTGCCAGTAGACTCATGAGGGGTTCGGAATACTCTGGAAACACCATATATTTT. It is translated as CASRLMRGSEYSGNTIYF.